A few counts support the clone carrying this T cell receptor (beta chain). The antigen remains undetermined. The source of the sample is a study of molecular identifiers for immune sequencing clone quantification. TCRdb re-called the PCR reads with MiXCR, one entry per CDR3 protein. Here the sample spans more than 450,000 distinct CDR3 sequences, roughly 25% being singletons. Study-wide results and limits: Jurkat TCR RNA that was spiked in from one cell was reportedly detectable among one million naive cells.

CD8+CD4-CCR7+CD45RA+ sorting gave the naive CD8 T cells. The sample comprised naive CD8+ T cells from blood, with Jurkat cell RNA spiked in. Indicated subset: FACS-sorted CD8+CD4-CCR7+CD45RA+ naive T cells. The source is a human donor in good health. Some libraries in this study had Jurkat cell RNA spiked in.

Here the CDR3 DNA reads TGCGCCAGCAGCCGCGGACGGGACTACGAGCAGTACTTC. This encodes CASSRGRDYEQYF. The chain joins TRBV4-1 to TRBJ2-7; D is possibly TRBD2 (5 bases). CDR1 MGHRA and CDR2 YSYEKL come from the germline V gene. V lost 4 bases and J 3 bases, leaving 10 bases between the germline ends. The CDR3 contains 13 residues.